The rows below give T cell receptor beta chains drawn from one sample of a study of Graves' ophthalmopathy and Graves' hyperthyroidism. TCRdb passed the multiplex PCR reads through MiXCR, listing each CDR3 protein once. The table lists hundreds of thousands of distinct CDR3 sequences, over 20% of them singletons. The sample consisted of peripheral blood. These receptor sequences come from a woman younger than 30 with stable Graves' hyperthyroidism. Some clones in this sample may be carry-over from other donors' samples. Both conserved end residues are part of each CDR3. The order of the fields is clone size, D gene, J gene, V gene, CDR3 DNA, CDR3 protein. The D gene is left open where the match is weak. Clone size appears in some rows only: once, few, many, or a class for an expanded clone.

abundance: many; d_gene: .; j_gene: TRBJ1-3; v_gene: TRBV6-2/TRBV6-3; CDR3nt: TGTGCCAGCAGTTACTCGCGGACAGCGCAGAGCTCTGGAAACACCATATATTTT; CDR3aa: CASSYSRTAQSSGNTIYF
abundance: many; d_gene: .; j_gene: TRBJ2-7; v_gene: TRBV5-1; CDR3nt: TGCGCCAGCAGCCTGGCCGGGACCTCCGTCTACGAGCAGTACTTC; CDR3aa: CASSLAGTSVYEQYF
abundance: .; d_gene: TRBD1; j_gene: TRBJ2-5; v_gene: TRBV12-3/TRBV12-4; CDR3nt: TGTGCCAGCAGGAGGGGAAGGGGGCCCCAAGAGACCCAGTACTTC; CDR3aa: CASRRGRGPQETQYF
abundance: many; d_gene: .; j_gene: TRBJ2-4; v_gene: TRBV28; CDR3nt: TGTGCCAGCAGGTTACCTGTCGGGGCCGGGAACATTCAGTACTTC; CDR3aa: CASRLPVGAGNIQYF
abundance: .; d_gene: TRBD2; j_gene: TRBJ2-7; v_gene: TRBV27; CDR3nt: TGTGCCAGCAGTTCCGCGGGAGGTTTCTACGAGCAGTACTTC; CDR3aa: CASSSAGGFYEQYF
abundance: .; d_gene: .; j_gene: TRBJ1-3; v_gene: TRBV18; CDR3nt: TGTGCCAGCCTACCAGGGCGGACCTCTGGAAACACCATATATTTT; CDR3aa: CASLPGRTSGNTIYF
abundance: .; d_gene: TRBD2; j_gene: TRBJ2-7; v_gene: TRBV12-3/TRBV12-4; CDR3nt: TGTGCCAGCAGTTTCTCGGCGGGAGGGTACGAGCAGTACTTC; CDR3aa: CASSFSAGGYEQYF
abundance: many; d_gene: .; j_gene: TRBJ2-2; v_gene: TRBV30; CDR3nt: TGTGCCTGGTACAGGGACACCGGGGAGCTGTTTTTT; CDR3aa: CAWYRDTGELFF
abundance: .; d_gene: TRBD2; j_gene: TRBJ2-5; v_gene: TRBV28; CDR3nt: TGTGCCAGCAGTTTATATCCAGCGGGAGGAGGTGAGACCCAGTACTTC; CDR3aa: CASSLYPAGGGETQYF
abundance: many; d_gene: .; j_gene: TRBJ1-1; v_gene: TRBV19; CDR3nt: TGTGCCAGTAGTATAGATCCCCGGCTGCAACTGGGATCGGACACTGAAGCTTTCTTT; CDR3aa: CASSIDPRLQLGSDTEAFF
abundance: many; d_gene: TRBD2; j_gene: TRBJ2-7; v_gene: TRBV11-2; CDR3nt: TGTGCCAGCAGCCCCCGACTAGCGGGAGGCCACTCCTACGAGCAGTACTTC; CDR3aa: CASSPRLAGGHSYEQYF
abundance: .; d_gene: .; j_gene: TRBJ2-7; v_gene: TRBV20-1; CDR3nt: TGCAGTGCTAGAGATTCGGCAGGATATTACTACGAGCAGTACTTC; CDR3aa: CSARDSAGYYYEQYF
abundance: .; d_gene: TRBD1; j_gene: TRBJ1-2; v_gene: TRBV11-2; CDR3nt: TGTGCCAGCAGCCAACCAGGGACAGGGAGAGGCTACACCTTC; CDR3aa: CASSQPGTGRGYTF
abundance: many; d_gene: TRBD2; j_gene: TRBJ2-5; v_gene: TRBV7-9; CDR3nt: TGTGCCAGCAGCTTCTGGCTAGCGGAAACTAAAGAGACCCAGTACTTC; CDR3aa: CASSFWLAETKETQYF
abundance: .; d_gene: .; j_gene: TRBJ2-7; v_gene: TRBV28; CDR3nt: TGTGCCAGCACCCACTCCCCAGGGCCAGCGTCCGACGAGCAGTACTTC; CDR3aa: CASTHSPGPASDEQYF
abundance: .; d_gene: .; j_gene: TRBJ1-6; v_gene: TRBV13; CDR3nt: TGTGCCAGCAGCTCGTCCGTTTTAGGGATGGATTCACCCCTCCACTTT; CDR3aa: CASSSSVLGMDSPLHF
abundance: many; d_gene: .; j_gene: TRBJ2-7; v_gene: TRBV12-3/TRBV12-4; CDR3nt: TGTGCCAGCAGTTTAATGGGTTACGAGCAGTACTTC; CDR3aa: CASSLMGYEQYF
abundance: .; d_gene: TRBD2; j_gene: TRBJ2-5; v_gene: TRBV12-3/TRBV12-4; CDR3nt: TGTGCCAGCAGTTTCTGGTCCGGGAGGGGTGAGACCCAGTACTTC; CDR3aa: CASSFWSGRGETQYF
abundance: many; d_gene: .; j_gene: TRBJ2-7; v_gene: TRBV2; CDR3nt: TGTGCCAGCAGTGCAAACGGCTACGAGCAGTACTTC; CDR3aa: CASSANGYEQYF
abundance: .; d_gene: .; j_gene: TRBJ2-5; v_gene: TRBV24-1; CDR3nt: TGTGCCACCAGTGATTTGCATGGGTCAGAGACCCAGTACTTC; CDR3aa: CATSDLHGSETQYF
abundance: many; d_gene: .; j_gene: TRBJ1-1; v_gene: TRBV20-1; CDR3nt: TGCAGTGCTCTTAGGCCACGCGGAACAATGAACACTGAAGCTTTCTTT; CDR3aa: CSALRPRGTMNTEAFF
abundance: few; d_gene: .; j_gene: TRBJ2-5; v_gene: TRBV6-1; CDR3nt: TGTGCCAGCAGTGAAGCTACCGGGACACAAGAGACCCAGTACTTC; CDR3aa: CASSEATGTQETQYF
abundance: .; d_gene: .; j_gene: TRBJ1-5; v_gene: TRBV7-9; CDR3nt: TGTGCCAGCAGCTTTGAGAGCAATCAGCCCCAGCATTTT; CDR3aa: CASSFESNQPQHF
abundance: few; d_gene: TRBD2; j_gene: TRBJ2-6; v_gene: TRBV19; CDR3nt: TGTGCCAGTAGTATACGTTCTAGCGGGACTTCTGGGGCCAACGTCCTGACTTTC; CDR3aa: CASSIRSSGTSGANVLTF
abundance: few; d_gene: .; j_gene: TRBJ2-2; v_gene: TRBV28; CDR3nt: TGTGCCACCGGGGGGCCTGGTGGCGGGGAGCTGTTTTTT; CDR3aa: CATGGPGGGELFF
abundance: .; d_gene: .; j_gene: TRBJ2-5; v_gene: TRBV12-3/TRBV12-4; CDR3nt: TGTGCCAGCAGTTTAGAACCCGGATCCCAGTACTTC; CDR3aa: CASSLEPGSQYF
abundance: .; d_gene: .; j_gene: TRBJ1-1; v_gene: TRBV20-1; CDR3nt: TGCAGTGCTTTTACAGTTTCGGAAGCTTTCTTT; CDR3aa: CSAFTVSEAFF
abundance: once; d_gene: .; j_gene: TRBJ1-1; v_gene: TRBV6-1; CDR3nt: TGTGCCAGCAGTGGGACAGCACCTAACACTGAAGCTTTCTTT; CDR3aa: CASSGTAPNTEAFF
abundance: many; d_gene: TRBD1; j_gene: TRBJ1-5; v_gene: TRBV28; CDR3nt: TGTGCCAGCAGTTTCGACAGGGGGGAATTTCAGCCCCAGCATTTT; CDR3aa: CASSFDRGEFQPQHF
abundance: many; d_gene: TRBD1; j_gene: TRBJ2-7; v_gene: TRBV6-5; CDR3nt: TGTGCCAGCAGATACGACGGGACAGGGCAATACGAGCAGTACTTC; CDR3aa: CASRYDGTGQYEQYF
abundance: many; d_gene: .; j_gene: TRBJ2-2; v_gene: TRBV12-3/TRBV12-4; CDR3nt: TGTGCCAGCAGTTTTGATTCCGGGGAGCTGTTTTTT; CDR3aa: CASSFDSGELFF
abundance: .; d_gene: .; j_gene: TRBJ1-6; v_gene: TRBV10-3; CDR3nt: TGTGCCATCAGTGAGAGCGGGTCCGATAATTCACCCCTCCACTTT; CDR3aa: CAISESGSDNSPLHF
abundance: .; d_gene: .; j_gene: TRBJ1-2; v_gene: TRBV6-2/TRBV6-3; CDR3nt: TGTGCCAGCAGGCCTACTGGGACAATGTACGGCTACACCTTC; CDR3aa: CASRPTGTMYGYTF
abundance: .; d_gene: .; j_gene: TRBJ1-1; v_gene: TRBV29-1; CDR3nt: TGCAGCGTTGAAGACCCAGGAGAAGCTTTCTTT; CDR3aa: CSVEDPGEAFF
abundance: .; d_gene: TRBD1; j_gene: TRBJ2-5; v_gene: TRBV7-8; CDR3nt: TGTGCCAGCATGGGGGACAGTTTGGTGAAAGAGACCCGGTACTTC; CDR3aa: CASMGDSLVKETRYF
abundance: many; d_gene: TRBD1; j_gene: TRBJ1-5; v_gene: TRBV20-1; CDR3nt: TGCAGTGCTAGAGACCTGACAGGGGACAATCAGCCCCAGCATTTT; CDR3aa: CSARDLTGDNQPQHF
abundance: many; d_gene: .; j_gene: TRBJ2-5; v_gene: TRBV7-8; CDR3nt: TGTGCCAGCAGCGCCGACTCGTACCAAGAGACCCAGTACTTC; CDR3aa: CASSADSYQETQYF
abundance: .; d_gene: .; j_gene: TRBJ1-5; v_gene: TRBV30; CDR3nt: TGTGCCTGGAGTGTATCAGGGGATCAGCATTTT; CDR3aa: CAWSVSGDQHF
abundance: .; d_gene: .; j_gene: TRBJ2-7; v_gene: TRBV9; CDR3nt: TGTGCCAGCAGCGCTGGAACAGGGAGCTCCTACGAGCAGTACTTC; CDR3aa: CASSAGTGSSYEQYF
abundance: .; d_gene: TRBD2; j_gene: TRBJ2-2; v_gene: TRBV25-1; CDR3nt: TGTGCCAGCAGTGACAGCGGGGGGGGCGGGGAGCTGTTTTTT; CDR3aa: CASSDSGGGGELFF
abundance: many; d_gene: .; j_gene: TRBJ1-5; v_gene: TRBV2; CDR3nt: TGTGCCAGCAGTTTGTCTAAAGGGGCACAGCCCCAGCATTTT; CDR3aa: CASSLSKGAQPQHF
abundance: many; d_gene: .; j_gene: TRBJ2-7; v_gene: TRBV28; CDR3nt: TGTGCCAGCAGTTCCCCATATAGCGGACCTAGGTGGTACGAGCAGTACTTC; CDR3aa: CASSSPYSGPRWYEQYF
abundance: many; d_gene: TRBD1; j_gene: TRBJ1-2; v_gene: TRBV5-5; CDR3nt: TGTGCCAGCAGCGATCAGGGGGGGGACTATGGCTACACCTTC; CDR3aa: CASSDQGGDYGYTF
abundance: few; d_gene: TRBD1; j_gene: TRBJ2-7; v_gene: TRBV6-5; CDR3nt: TGTGCCAGCAGTTACCAGACAGGGCCGTCCTACGAGCAGTACTTC; CDR3aa: CASSYQTGPSYEQYF
abundance: many; d_gene: .; j_gene: TRBJ1-6; v_gene: TRBV7-9; CDR3nt: TGTGCCAGCAGCTTAGTGGACATCTATAATTCACCCCTCCACTTT; CDR3aa: CASSLVDIYNSPLHF
abundance: many; d_gene: .; j_gene: TRBJ2-5; v_gene: TRBV27; CDR3nt: TGTGCCAGCAGCGATCCGGGACTTCGAGGTGGAAAAGAGACCCAGTACTTC; CDR3aa: CASSDPGLRGGKETQYF
abundance: .; d_gene: TRBD2; j_gene: TRBJ2-7; v_gene: TRBV13; CDR3nt: TGTGCCAGCAGCCCTCTAGGCGGGAGCTCCTACGAGCAGTACTTC; CDR3aa: CASSPLGGSSYEQYF
abundance: few; d_gene: .; j_gene: TRBJ1-2; v_gene: TRBV6-1; CDR3nt: TGTGCCAGCAGTATCCAGACCGTCGGTGGCTACACCTTC; CDR3aa: CASSIQTVGGYTF
abundance: few; d_gene: .; j_gene: TRBJ2-2; v_gene: TRBV5-1; CDR3nt: TGCGCCAGCAGCTTGGAGGGCGACGGGGAGCTGTTTTTT; CDR3aa: CASSLEGDGELFF
abundance: many; d_gene: .; j_gene: TRBJ1-1; v_gene: TRBV12-3/TRBV12-4; CDR3nt: TGTGCCAGCAGCCCCTACCAGACAGAAGTAAACACTGAAGCTTTCTTT; CDR3aa: CASSPYQTEVNTEAFF
abundance: few; d_gene: .; j_gene: TRBJ1-1; v_gene: TRBV6-1; CDR3nt: TGTGCCAGCTTTCGCAACATGAACACTGAAGCTTTCTTT; CDR3aa: CASFRNMNTEAFF
abundance: .; d_gene: .; j_gene: TRBJ1-2; v_gene: TRBV28; CDR3nt: TGTGCCAGCAGCTCTAGCACAGGATTCTATGGCTACACCTTC; CDR3aa: CASSSSTGFYGYTF
abundance: few; d_gene: TRBD1; j_gene: TRBJ2-4; v_gene: TRBV11-2; CDR3nt: TGTGCCAGCAGCACCCGGGACAGGGATCAATTGGGCAAAAACATTCAGTACTTC; CDR3aa: CASSTRDRDQLGKNIQYF
abundance: many; d_gene: TRBD2; j_gene: TRBJ2-7; v_gene: TRBV20-1; CDR3nt: TGCAGTGCTCCCTATAGCGGGAGTGGCTACGAGCAGTACTTC; CDR3aa: CSAPYSGSGYEQYF
abundance: few; d_gene: .; j_gene: TRBJ1-6; v_gene: TRBV19; CDR3nt: TGTGCCAGTAGTATGGAGGCCCGTTCACCCCTCCACTTT; CDR3aa: CASSMEARSPLHF
abundance: many; d_gene: .; j_gene: TRBJ1-1; v_gene: TRBV6-5; CDR3nt: TGTGCCAGCATGGCTGAGGGTAGGCCTGAAGCTTTCTTT; CDR3aa: CASMAEGRPEAFF
abundance: .; d_gene: .; j_gene: TRBJ2-2; v_gene: TRBV19; CDR3nt: TGTGCCAGTAATACGCGGGACACCGGGGAGCTGTTTTTT; CDR3aa: CASNTRDTGELFF
abundance: few; d_gene: .; j_gene: TRBJ1-6; v_gene: TRBV2; CDR3nt: TGTGCCAGCAGTGCCCGGTACAGTCCCTATAATTCACCCCTCCACTTT; CDR3aa: CASSARYSPYNSPLHF
abundance: few; d_gene: .; j_gene: TRBJ2-2; v_gene: TRBV6-1; CDR3nt: TGTGCCACTTATACCGGGGAGCTGTTTTTT; CDR3aa: CATYTGELFF